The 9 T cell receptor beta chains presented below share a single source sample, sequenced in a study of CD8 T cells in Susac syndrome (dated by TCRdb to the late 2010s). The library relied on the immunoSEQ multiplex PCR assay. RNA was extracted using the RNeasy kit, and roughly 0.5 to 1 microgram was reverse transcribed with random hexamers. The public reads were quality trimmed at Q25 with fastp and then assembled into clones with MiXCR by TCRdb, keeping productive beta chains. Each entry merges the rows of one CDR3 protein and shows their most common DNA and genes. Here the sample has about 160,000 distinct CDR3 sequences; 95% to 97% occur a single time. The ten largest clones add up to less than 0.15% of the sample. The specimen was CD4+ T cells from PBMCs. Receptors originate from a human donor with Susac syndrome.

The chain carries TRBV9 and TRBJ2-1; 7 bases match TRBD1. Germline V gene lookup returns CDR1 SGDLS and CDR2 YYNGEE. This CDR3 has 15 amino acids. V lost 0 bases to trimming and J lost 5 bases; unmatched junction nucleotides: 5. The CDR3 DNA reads TGTGCCAGCAGCGTAGGAGGGGGCGCGAACAATGAGCAGTTCTTC. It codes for CASSVGGGANNEQFF.

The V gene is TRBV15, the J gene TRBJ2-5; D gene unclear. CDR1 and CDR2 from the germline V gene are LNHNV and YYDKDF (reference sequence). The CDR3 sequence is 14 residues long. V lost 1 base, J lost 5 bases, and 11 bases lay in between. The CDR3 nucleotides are TGTGCCACCAGCAGAGGAGAACCTGGGGAGACCCAGTACTTC. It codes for CATSRGEPGETQYF.

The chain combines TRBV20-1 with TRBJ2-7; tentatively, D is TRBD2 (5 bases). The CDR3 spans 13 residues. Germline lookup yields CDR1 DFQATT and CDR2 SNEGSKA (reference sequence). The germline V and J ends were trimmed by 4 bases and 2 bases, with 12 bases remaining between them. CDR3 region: CSATGRGTYEQYV. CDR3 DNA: TGCAGTGCTACGGGGAGAGGGACCTACGAGCAGTACGTC.

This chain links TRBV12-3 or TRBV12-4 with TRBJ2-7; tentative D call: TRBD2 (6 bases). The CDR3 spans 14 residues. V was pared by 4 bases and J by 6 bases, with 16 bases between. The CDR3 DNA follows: TGTGCCAGCAGTTCGACGGGACTCCTCAGCGAGCAGTACTTC. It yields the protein CASSSTGLLSEQYF.

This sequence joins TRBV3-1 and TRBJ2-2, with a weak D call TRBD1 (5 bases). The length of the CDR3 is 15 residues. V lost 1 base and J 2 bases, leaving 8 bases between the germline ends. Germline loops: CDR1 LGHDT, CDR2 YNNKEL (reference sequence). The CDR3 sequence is CASSQARVNTGELFF. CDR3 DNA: TGTGCCAGCAGCCAAGCCAGGGTAAACACCGGGGAGCTGTTTTTT.

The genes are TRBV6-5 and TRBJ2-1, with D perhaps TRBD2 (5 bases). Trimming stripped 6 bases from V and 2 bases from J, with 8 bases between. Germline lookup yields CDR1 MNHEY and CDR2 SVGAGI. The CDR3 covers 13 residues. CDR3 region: CASSLTTYNEQFF. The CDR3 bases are TGTGCCAGCAGCTTGACTACCTACAATGAGCAGTTCTTC.

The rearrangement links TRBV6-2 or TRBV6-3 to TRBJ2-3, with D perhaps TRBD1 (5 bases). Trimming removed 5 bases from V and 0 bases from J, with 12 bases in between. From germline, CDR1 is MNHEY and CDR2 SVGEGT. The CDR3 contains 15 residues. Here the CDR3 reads CASSRVGASTDTQYF. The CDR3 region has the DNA TGTGCCAGCAGTAGGGTAGGGGCTAGCACAGATACGCAGTATTTT.

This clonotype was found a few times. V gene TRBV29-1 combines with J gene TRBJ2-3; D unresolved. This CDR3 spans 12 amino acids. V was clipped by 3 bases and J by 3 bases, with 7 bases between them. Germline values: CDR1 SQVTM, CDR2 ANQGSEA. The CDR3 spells CSVDGGTDTQYF. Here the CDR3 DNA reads TGCAGCGTTGATGGTGGAACAGATACGCAGTATTTT.

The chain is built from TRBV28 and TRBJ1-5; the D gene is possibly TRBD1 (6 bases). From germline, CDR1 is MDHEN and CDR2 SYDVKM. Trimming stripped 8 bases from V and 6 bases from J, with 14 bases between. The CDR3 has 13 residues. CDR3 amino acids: CASLGQGTQPQHF. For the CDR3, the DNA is TGTGCCAGCCTTGGGCAGGGGACTCAGCCCCAGCATTTT.